This T cell receptor (beta chain) was recorded in a study of shared clonotypes between healthy human individuals. General study points: Depth was large, yet rarefaction showed that sorted-subset sequencing was incomplete.

Assay: immunoSEQ multiplex PCR; the TCRdb copy retains only in-frame clones and omits some. The table lists under 1,100,000 clones, approximately 80% of them singletons. The germline V gene has CDR1 SNHLY and CDR2 FYNNEI. The V segment lost 6 bases and the J segment 6 bases; nucleotides outside the gene matches: 6. This CDR3 is 13 amino acids long. With respect to this clone: What it binds is not known.

The clonotype originates from a man aged 18 to 30 in good health. Some clones in this sample may be carry-over from other donors' samples. This chain uses TRBV2 with TRBJ2-5, with 8 bases that match TRBD2. Input material: memory CD4+ T cells from PBMCs. Subset: CD45RA-negative fraction. The CDR3 spells CASRASGPKTQYF. CDR3 coding DNA: TGTGCCAGCAGGGCTAGCGGGCCAAAGACCCAGTACTTC.